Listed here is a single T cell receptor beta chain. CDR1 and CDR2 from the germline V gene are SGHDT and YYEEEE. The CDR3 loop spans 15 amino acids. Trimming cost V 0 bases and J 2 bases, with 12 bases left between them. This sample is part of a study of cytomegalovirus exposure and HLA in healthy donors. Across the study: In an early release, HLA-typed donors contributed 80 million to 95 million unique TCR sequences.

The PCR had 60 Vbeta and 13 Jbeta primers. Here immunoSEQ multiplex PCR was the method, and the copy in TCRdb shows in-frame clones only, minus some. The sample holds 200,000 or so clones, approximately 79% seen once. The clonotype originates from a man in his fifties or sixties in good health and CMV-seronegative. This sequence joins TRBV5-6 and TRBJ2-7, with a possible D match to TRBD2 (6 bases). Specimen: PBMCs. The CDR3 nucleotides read TGTGCCAGCAGCTTGGAAGGTAGCGGACCCTACGAGCAGTACTTC. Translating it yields CASSLEGSGPYEQYF.